This T cell receptor (beta chain) was sequenced in a study of blood T cell repertoires in COVID-19. Study context: PBMCs, B-cell-depleted T cells, or T cells provided the cDNA or gDNA that made up the material.

Data came from immunoSEQ multiplex PCR; TCRdb stores just in-frame clones and leaves some out. The repertoire holds 200,000 to 250,000 clones, with about 83% as singletons. Across 20 to 25 US areas, participants ranged in age from roughly 18 to 95 years. V dropped 3 bases and J dropped 11; count of bases not matched to a gene: 6. The CDR3 has 13 amino acids. Per germline, CDR1 SGHNT and CDR2 YYREEE (reference sequence). The chain uses TRBV5-4 and TRBJ1-1, with 11 bases lining up with TRBD1. The sample taken for sequencing was PBMCs or T cells enriched from blood (not recorded which). This sequence was found in a woman aged 40 to 55 who had been exposed to COVID-19. The CDR3 is CASSSGTGGSAFF. In DNA form, the CDR3 reads TGTGCCAGCAGCTCCGGGACAGGGGGGTCGGCTTTCTTT. Full variable domain (missing parts from reference TRBV5-4 and TRBJ1-1): ETGVTQSPTHLIKTRGQQVTLRCSSQSGHNTVSWYQQALGQGPQFIFQYYREEENGRGNFPPRFSGLQFPNYSSELNVNALELDDSALYLCASSSGTGGSAFFGQGTRLTVV.